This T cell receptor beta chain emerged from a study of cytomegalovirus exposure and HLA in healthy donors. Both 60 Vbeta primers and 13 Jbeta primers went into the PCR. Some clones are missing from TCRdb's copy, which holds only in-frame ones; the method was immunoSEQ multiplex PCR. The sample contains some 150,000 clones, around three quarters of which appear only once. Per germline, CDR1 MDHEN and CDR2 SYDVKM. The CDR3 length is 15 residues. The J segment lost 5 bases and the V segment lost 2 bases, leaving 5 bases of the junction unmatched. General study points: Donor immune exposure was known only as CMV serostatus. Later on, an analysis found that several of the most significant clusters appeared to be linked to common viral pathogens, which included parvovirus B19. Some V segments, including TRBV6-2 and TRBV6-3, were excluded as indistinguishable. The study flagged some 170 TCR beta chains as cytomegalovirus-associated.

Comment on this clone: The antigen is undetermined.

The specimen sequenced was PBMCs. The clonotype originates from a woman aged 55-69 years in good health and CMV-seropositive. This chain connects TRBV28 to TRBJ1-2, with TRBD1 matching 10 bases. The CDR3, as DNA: TGTGCCAGCAGTTTAGCAAGGACAGGGGGATATGGCTACACCTTC. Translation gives CASSLARTGGYGYTF.